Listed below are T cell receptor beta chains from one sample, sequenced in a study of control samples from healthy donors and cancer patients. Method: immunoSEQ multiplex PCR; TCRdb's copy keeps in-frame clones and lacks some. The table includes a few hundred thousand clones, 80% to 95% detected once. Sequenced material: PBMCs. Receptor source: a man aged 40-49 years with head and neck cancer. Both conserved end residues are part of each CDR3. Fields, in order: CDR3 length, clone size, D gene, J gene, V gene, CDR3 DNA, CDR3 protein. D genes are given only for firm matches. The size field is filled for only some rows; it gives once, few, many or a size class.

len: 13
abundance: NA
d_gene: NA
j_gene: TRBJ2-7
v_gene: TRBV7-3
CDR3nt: TGTGCCAGCAGTTCCGGTTCCTCCTACGAGCAGTACTTC
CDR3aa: CASSSGSSYEQYF

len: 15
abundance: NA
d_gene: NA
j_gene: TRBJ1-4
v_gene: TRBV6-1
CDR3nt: TGTGCCAGCAGTGAAGAGGCAGCTCTTAATGAAAAACTGTTTTTT
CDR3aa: CASSEEAALNEKLFF

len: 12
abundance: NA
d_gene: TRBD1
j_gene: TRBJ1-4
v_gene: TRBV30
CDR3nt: TGTGCCTGGAACTGGGACAGTGAAAAACTGTTTTTT
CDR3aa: CAWNWDSEKLFF

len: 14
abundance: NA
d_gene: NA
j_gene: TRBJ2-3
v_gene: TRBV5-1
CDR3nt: TGCGCCAGCAGCTTGTATTGGGTCGCAGATACGCAGTATTTT
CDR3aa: CASSLYWVADTQYF

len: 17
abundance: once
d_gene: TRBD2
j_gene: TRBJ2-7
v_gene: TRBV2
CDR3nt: TGTGCCAGCAGTGGCTCCCTTGGACTAGTTCTAGTCTACGAGCAGTACTTC
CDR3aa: CASSGSLGLVLVYEQYF

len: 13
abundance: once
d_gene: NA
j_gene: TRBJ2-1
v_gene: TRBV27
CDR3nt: TGTGCCAGCAGTTCGCGGGGTTACAATGAGCAGTTCTTC
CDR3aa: CASSSRGYNEQFF

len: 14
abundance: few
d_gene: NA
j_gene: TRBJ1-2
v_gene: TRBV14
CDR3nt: TGTGCCAGCAGCCATCGCCAGGGACCCTATGGCTACACCTTC
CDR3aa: CASSHRQGPYGYTF

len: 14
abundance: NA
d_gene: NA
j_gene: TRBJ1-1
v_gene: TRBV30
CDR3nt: TGTGCCTGGAGTGTATTTGGGCCCAACACTGAAGCTTTCTTT
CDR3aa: CAWSVFGPNTEAFF

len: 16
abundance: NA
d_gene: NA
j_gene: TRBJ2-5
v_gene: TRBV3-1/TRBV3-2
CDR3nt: TGTGCCAGCAGCCAATTGGACCGCGTCCTTGGGGTGACCCAGTACTTC
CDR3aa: CASSQLDRVLGVTQYF

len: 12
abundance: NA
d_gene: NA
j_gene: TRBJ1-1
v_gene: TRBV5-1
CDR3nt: TGCGCCAGCAGCTTGCTCGGCACTGAAGCTTTCTTT
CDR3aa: CASSLLGTEAFF

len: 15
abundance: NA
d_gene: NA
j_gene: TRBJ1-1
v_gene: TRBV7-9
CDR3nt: TGTGCCAGCAGCTTAGCAGGACGGGTAAGCACTGAAGCTTTCTTT
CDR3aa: CASSLAGRVSTEAFF

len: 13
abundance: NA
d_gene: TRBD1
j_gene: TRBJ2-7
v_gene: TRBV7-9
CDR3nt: TGTGCCAGCAGCGACAGGGGTCCCTACGAGCAGTACTTC
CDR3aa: CASSDRGPYEQYF

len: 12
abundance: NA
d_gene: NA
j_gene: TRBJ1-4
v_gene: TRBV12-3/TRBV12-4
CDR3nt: TGTGCCAGCAGTTTATTTGGTGAAAAACTGTTTTTT
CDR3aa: CASSLFGEKLFF

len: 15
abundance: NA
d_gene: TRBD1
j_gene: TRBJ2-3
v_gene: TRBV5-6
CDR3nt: TGTGCCAGCAGCTTGGTCCCAGGGGGCGCAGATACGCAGTATTTT
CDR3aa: CASSLVPGGADTQYF

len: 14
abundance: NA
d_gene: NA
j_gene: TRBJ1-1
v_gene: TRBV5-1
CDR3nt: TGCGCCAGCACTGGGGACGGGATAAACACTGAAGCTTTCTTT
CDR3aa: CASTGDGINTEAFF

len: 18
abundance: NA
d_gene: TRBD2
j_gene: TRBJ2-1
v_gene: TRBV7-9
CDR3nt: TGTGCCAGCAGCTTGTCCAGACTAGCGGGAGAGCAGTACAATGAGCAGTTCTTC
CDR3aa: CASSLSRLAGEQYNEQFF

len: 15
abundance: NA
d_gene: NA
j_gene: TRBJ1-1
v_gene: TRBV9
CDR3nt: TGTGCCAGCAGCGTAGTCCTGGGAGGTTCTTCTGAAGCTTTCTTT
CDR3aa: CASSVVLGGSSEAFF

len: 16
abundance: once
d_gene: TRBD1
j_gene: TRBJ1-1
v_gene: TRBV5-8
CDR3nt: TGTGCCAGCAGTGGCGGACAGGGCGGACGTGGCCTGAAGGCTTTCTTT
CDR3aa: CASSGGQGGRGLKAFF

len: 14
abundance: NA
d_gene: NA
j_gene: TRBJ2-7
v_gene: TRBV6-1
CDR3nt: TGTGCCAGCAGTGATTGGCGCAGGGGAGACGAGCAGTACTTC
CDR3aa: CASSDWRRGDEQYF

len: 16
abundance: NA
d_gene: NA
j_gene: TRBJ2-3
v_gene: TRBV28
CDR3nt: TGTGCCAGCAGTTCGATCTTGACAGACACGACAGATACGCAGTATTTT
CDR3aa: CASSSILTDTTDTQYF

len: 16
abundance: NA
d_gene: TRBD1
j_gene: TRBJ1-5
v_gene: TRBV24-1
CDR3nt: TGTGCCACCAGTGACCCGGGACAGGGGGGACGTCAGCCCCAGCATTTT
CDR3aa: CATSDPGQGGRQPQHF

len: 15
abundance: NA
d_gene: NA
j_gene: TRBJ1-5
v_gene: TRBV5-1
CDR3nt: TGCGCCAGCAGCTTGGAGGGGCAGAGCAATCAGCCCCAGCATTTT
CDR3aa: CASSLEGQSNQPQHF

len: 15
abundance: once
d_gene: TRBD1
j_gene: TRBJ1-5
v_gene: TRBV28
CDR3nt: TGTGCCAGCAGTTCGAGCACAGGGGCCAATCAGCCCCAGCATTTT
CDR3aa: CASSSSTGANQPQHF

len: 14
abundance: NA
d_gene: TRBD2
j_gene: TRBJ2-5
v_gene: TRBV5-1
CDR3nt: TGCGCCAGCAGCCGGTGGGGGGGAGGCGAGACCCAGTACTTC
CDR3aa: CASSRWGGGETQYF

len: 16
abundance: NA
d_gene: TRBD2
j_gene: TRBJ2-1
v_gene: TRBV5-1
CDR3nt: TGCGCCAGCAGCTTGCTAAGCGGGAATTCCTACAATGAGCAGTTCTTC
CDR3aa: CASSLLSGNSYNEQFF

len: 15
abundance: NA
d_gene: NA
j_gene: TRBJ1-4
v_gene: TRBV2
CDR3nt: TGTGCCAGCACCCCTGGTGGGGGGGTGGGAGAAAAACTGTTTTTT
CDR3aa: CASTPGGGVGEKLFF

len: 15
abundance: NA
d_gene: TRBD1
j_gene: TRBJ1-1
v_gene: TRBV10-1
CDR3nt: TGCGCCAGCAGTGAGAGACGGACAGGGGGGACTGAAGCTTTCTTT
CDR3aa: CASSERRTGGTEAFF

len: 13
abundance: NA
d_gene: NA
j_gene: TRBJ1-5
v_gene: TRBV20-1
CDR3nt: TGCAGTGCTCGTGGGGCAGGCAATCAGCCCCAGCATTTT
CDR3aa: CSARGAGNQPQHF

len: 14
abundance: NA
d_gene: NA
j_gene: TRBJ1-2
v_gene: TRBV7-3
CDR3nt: TGTGCCAGCAGCTTAGGTCCGGGAAGCTATGGCTACACCTTC
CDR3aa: CASSLGPGSYGYTF

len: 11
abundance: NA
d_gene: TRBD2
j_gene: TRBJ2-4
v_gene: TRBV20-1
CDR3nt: TGCAGTGCGTCGCTCGGGGGGTTGCAGTACTTC
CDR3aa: CSASLGGLQYF

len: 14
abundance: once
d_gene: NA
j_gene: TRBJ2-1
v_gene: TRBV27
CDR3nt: TGTGCCAGCAGTTTAACCGGGGCCTACAATGAGCAGTTCTTC
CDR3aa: CASSLTGAYNEQFF

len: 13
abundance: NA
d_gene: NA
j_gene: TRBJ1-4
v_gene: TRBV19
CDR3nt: TGTGCCAGTAGGGGCAGAAGTAATGAAAAACTGTTTTTT
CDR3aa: CASRGRSNEKLFF

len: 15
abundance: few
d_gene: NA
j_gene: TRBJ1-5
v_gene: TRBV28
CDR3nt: TGTGCCAGCAGTTTATTCAGGGGTTCATATCAGCCCCAGCATTTT
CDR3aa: CASSLFRGSYQPQHF

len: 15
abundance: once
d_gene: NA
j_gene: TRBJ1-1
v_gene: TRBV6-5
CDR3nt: TGTGCCAGCAGTTACAAGGGGCTGATGAACACTGAAGCTTTCTTT
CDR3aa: CASSYKGLMNTEAFF

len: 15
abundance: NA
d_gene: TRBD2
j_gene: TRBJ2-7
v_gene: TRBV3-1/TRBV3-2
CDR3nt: TGTGCCAGCAGCCAAACCGGGACTAGCGGCGACGAGCAGTACTTC
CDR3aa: CASSQTGTSGDEQYF

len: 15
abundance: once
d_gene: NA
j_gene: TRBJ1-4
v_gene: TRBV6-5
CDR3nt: TGTGCCAGCAGTTACGGGCCAGGGACTAATGAAAAACTGTTTTTT
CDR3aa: CASSYGPGTNEKLFF

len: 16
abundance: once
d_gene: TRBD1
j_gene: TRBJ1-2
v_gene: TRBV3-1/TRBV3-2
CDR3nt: TGTGCCAGCAGCCACAAACAGGGGGCGATAAACTATGGCTACACCTTC
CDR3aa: CASSHKQGAINYGYTF

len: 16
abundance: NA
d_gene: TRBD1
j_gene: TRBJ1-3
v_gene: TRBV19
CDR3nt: TGTGCCAGTAGTATAGACGACAGGGTCTCTGGAAACACCATATATTTT
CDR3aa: CASSIDDRVSGNTIYF

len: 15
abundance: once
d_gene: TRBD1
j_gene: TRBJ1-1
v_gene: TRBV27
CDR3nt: TGTGCCAGCCAGACACGGGGCAGGGGGCACACTGAAGCTTTCTTT
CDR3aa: CASQTRGRGHTEAFF

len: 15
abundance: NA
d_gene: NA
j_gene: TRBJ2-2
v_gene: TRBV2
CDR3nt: TGTGCCAGCAGGTTCAGGGACGGCGACACCGGGGAGCTGTTTTTT
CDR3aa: CASRFRDGDTGELFF

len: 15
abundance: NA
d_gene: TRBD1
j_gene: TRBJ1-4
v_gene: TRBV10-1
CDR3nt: TGCGCCAGCAGTGAGACGACAGGGGGGAATGAAAAACTGTTTTTT
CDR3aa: CASSETTGGNEKLFF

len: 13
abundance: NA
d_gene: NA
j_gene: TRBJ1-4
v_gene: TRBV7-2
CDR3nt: TGTGCCAGCAGCCCGGTAGGGGGAGAAAAACTGTTTTTT
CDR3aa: CASSPVGGEKLFF

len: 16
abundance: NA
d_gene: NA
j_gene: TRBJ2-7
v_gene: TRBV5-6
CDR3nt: TGTGCCAGCAGCTTGGAAGGCCCGGCAGGGCCCTACGAGCAGTACTTC
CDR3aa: CASSLEGPAGPYEQYF

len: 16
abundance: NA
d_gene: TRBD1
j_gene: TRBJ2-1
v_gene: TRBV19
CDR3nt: TGTGCCAGTAAGGGTCAGGACAGGGTCTCCTACAATGAGCAGTTCTTC
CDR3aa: CASKGQDRVSYNEQFF

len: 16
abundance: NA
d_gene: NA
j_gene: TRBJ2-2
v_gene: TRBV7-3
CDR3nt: TGTGCCAGCACCGACAGGGAGGGTCTCAACACCGGGGAGCTGTTTTTT
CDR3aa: CASTDREGLNTGELFF

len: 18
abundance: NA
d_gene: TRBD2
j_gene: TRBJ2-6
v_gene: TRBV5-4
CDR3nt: TGTGCCAGCAGCTTGGGGCGGGGGGCGCGAACTGGGGCCAACGTCCTGACTTTC
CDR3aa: CASSLGRGARTGANVLTF

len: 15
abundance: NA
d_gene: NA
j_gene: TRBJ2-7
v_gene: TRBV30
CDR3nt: TGTGCCTGGAGCAACTTTCCGGGGACATCCTACGAGCAGTACTTC
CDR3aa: CAWSNFPGTSYEQYF

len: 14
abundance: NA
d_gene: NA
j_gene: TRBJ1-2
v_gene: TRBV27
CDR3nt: TGTGCCAGCAGTCCTACCCCCTCGGACCGAGGCTACACCTTC
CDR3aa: CASSPTPSDRGYTF

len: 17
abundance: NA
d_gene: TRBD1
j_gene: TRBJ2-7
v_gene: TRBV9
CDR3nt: TGTGCCAGCAGCGCAGCAGGACCGGGACAGGAGGGGTACGAGCAGTACTTC
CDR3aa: CASSAAGPGQEGYEQYF

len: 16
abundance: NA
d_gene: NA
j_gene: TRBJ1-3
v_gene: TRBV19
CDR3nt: TGTGCCAGTAGTCTTCGTTTGCTTATATCTGGAAACACCATATATTTT
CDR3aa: CASSLRLLISGNTIYF

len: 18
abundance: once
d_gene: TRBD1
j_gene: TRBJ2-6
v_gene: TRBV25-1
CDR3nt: TGTGCCAGCAGTGACCCCGGACAGGGAGCTTCTGGGGCCAACGTCCTGACTTTC
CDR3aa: CASSDPGQGASGANVLTF

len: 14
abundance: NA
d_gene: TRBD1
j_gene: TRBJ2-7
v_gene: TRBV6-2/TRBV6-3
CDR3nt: TGTGCCAGCAGCCGAGACGGGACAGTGTACGAGCAGTACTTC
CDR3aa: CASSRDGTVYEQYF

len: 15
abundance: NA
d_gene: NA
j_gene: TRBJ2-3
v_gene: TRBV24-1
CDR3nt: TGTGCCACCAGTGACCGCAGGCATAGCACAGATACGCAGTATTTT
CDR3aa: CATSDRRHSTDTQYF